What follows are 18 T cell receptor beta chains derived from one specimen sequenced in a study of post-analysis software for immune sequencing data. Study-wide results and limits: Among five TRBV segments more frequent in patients than controls were TRBV5-6, TRBV5-1 and TRBV20-1.

Unique molecular identifiers were carried by the TCR beta cDNA libraries. TCRdb independently ran MiXCR on the PCR reads; one entry per CDR3 protein. The sample lists a few hundred thousand distinct CDR3 sequences; approximately 31% were seen once. Antigens for these TCRs are unknown. Sequencing was done on a sample of blood. The receptor set was obtained from a girl between 2 and 17 years old with multiple sclerosis.

The chain combines TRBV2 with TRBJ2-7; maybe TRBD2 (6 bases). This CDR3 comprises 13 residues. Trimming removed 3 bases from V and 4 bases from J, with 10 bases in between. Germline V gives CDR1 SNHLY, CDR2 FYNNEI. The DNA of the CDR3 is TGTGCCAGCAGTGATGAGGGACTTTACGAGCAGTACTTC. It translates to CASSDEGLYEQYF.

This rearrangement joins TRBV11-1 to TRBJ1-1, with 9 bases fitting TRBD1. Germline V gene lookup returns CDR1 SGHAT and CDR2 FQDESV (reference sequence). V dropped 5 bases and J dropped 4; count of bases not matched to a gene: 8. The CDR3 consists of 15 residues. The CDR3 region is CASSPRTGEGTEAFF. The CDR3 DNA follows: TGTGCCAGCAGCCCGCGGACAGGGGAGGGCACTGAAGCTTTCTTT.

V is TRBV12-3 or TRBV12-4 and J is TRBJ2-5; D not certain. Trimming removed 6 bases at V and 5 bases at J, with 16 bases between. The CDR3 length is 14 residues. In DNA form, the CDR3 reads TGTGCCAGCAGCTACCTGGGTTTGTGTGAGACCCAGTACTTC. This translates into CASSYLGLCETQYF.

Many counts were recorded for this clonotype. This sequence joins TRBV7-6 and TRBJ2-7, with 10 bases aligning to TRBD2. CDR1 and CDR2 (germline): SGHVS, FNYEAQ. J was trimmed by 2 bases and V by 0 bases; bases with no gene match: 4. The CDR3 length is 16 residues. Here the CDR3 DNA reads TGTGCCAGCAGCTTAGCGTCTAGCGGGGGACCCTACGAGCAGTACTTC. Protein: CASSLASSGGPYEQYF.

This clonotype has only a few counts. V gene TRBV6-5 combines with J gene TRBJ2-2; D is ambiguous. There are 14 residues in the CDR3. From germline, CDR1 is MNHEY and CDR2 SVGAGI. Trimming cost V 4 bases and J 3 bases, with 9 bases left between them. The CDR3 DNA is TGTGCCAGCAGTTCTTTAGTTCACACCGGGGAGCTGTTTTTT. Its translation: CASSSLVHTGELFF.

The chain couples TRBV20-1 to TRBJ1-5; D unclear. Germline V gene data show CDR1 as DFQATT and CDR2 as SNEGSKA (reference sequence). V shed 8 bases and J shed 9 bases, with 20 bases lying between them. CDR3 size: 13 residues. CDR3: CSSSDGPKGPQHF. The CDR3 DNA reads as TGCAGTTCCTCGGACGGCCCAAAGGGGCCCCAGCATTTT.

This clonotype was counted between two and nine times. V and J are TRBV12-3 or TRBV12-4 and TRBJ2-7, with 9 bases identical to TRBD1. V dropped 6 bases and J dropped 3; count of bases not matched to a gene: 9. The CDR3 contains 15 residues. The CDR3 loop reads CASSSQTGGFYEQYF. CDR3 sequence (DNA): TGTGCCAGCAGCTCCCAAACAGGGGGCTTCTACGAGCAGTACTTC.

The rearrangement joins TRBV11-2 to TRBJ1-5; D unresolved. The CDR3 spans 13 residues. Looked up from germline, CDR1 is SGHAT and CDR2 is FQNNGV. The V end was cut by 3 bases, the J end by 7 bases, with 10 bases between. The CDR3 DNA reads TGTGCCAGCAGCTTGTTAGGTGGACAGCCCCAGCATTTT. This codes for CASSLLGGQPQHF. The full variable domain, its missing parts supplied by reference TRBV11-2 and TRBJ1-5, is EAGVAQSPRYKIIEKRQSVAFWCNPISGHATLYWYQQILGQGPKLLIQFQNNGVVDDSQLPKDRFSAERLKGVDSTLKIQPAKLEDSAVYLCASSLLGGQPQHFGDGTRLSIL.

This clonotype was counted many times. The rearrangement uses TRBV4-1 and TRBJ2-3; no firm D call. CDR1 and CDR2 from the germline V gene are MGHRA and YSYEKL. Trimming removed 3 bases from V and 6 bases from J, with 4 bases in between. The CDR3 has 11 amino acids. The CDR3 loop reads CASSHQDTQYF. The CDR3 bases are TGCGCCAGCAGCCATCAGGATACGCAGTATTTT.

This rearrangement joins TRBV7-9 to TRBJ2-5; the D gene is possibly TRBD1 (6 bases). The V gene lost 5 bases and the J gene lost 2 bases, with 9 bases spanning the gap. The V gene's germline CDR1 is SEHNR and CDR2 FQNEAQ (reference sequence). The length of the CDR3 is 13 residues. The CDR3 spells CASSGQTQETQYF. DNA for the CDR3: TGTGCCAGCAGCGGACAGACTCAAGAGACCCAGTACTTC.

This clonotype was counted a few times. V is TRBV15 and J is TRBJ2-4, with a tentative D call TRBD1 (6 bases). Germline CDR1 reads LNHNV; CDR2 reads YYDKDF (reference sequence). V lost 5 bases to trimming and J lost 7 bases, with 18 bases between them. This CDR3 has 15 amino acids. The CDR3 loop is CATSGTDSYGNIQYF. The CDR3 DNA is TGTGCCACCAGCGGGACGGACAGTTATGGGAACATTCAGTACTTC.

Only a few counts were recorded for this clonotype. This chain joins TRBV4-2 and TRBJ1-2; 12 bases line up with TRBD1. From germline, CDR1 is LGHNA and CDR2 YNFKEQ. The CDR3 spans 16 residues. The trim removed 2 bases at V and 2 bases at J, leaving 3 bases unmatched. DNA for the CDR3: TGTGCCAGCAGCCAAACGGGACAGGGGGCCAACTATGGCTACACCTTC. It specifies CASSQTGQGANYGYTF.

The chain couples TRBV29-1 to TRBJ2-1, with TRBD1 matching over 7 bases. Germline lookup yields CDR1 SQVTM and CDR2 ANQGSEA. This CDR3 is 13 amino acids long. J lost 4 bases, V lost 7 bases, and 7 bases had no gene match. The CDR3 bases are TGCAGCGGAGCCGGGACAGCTTACAATGAGCAGTTCTTC. It specifies CSGAGTAYNEQFF.

The V call is TRBV14, the J call TRBJ2-1; TRBD2 matches at 7 bases. This CDR3 contains 17 residues. Germline trimming cut 0 bases from V and 7 bases from J; bases unmatched to any gene: 12. CDR1 and CDR2 (germline): SGHDN, FVKESK. In DNA, the CDR3 is TGTGCCAGCAGCCAAGATAGCGGTGGGAGGGGCGGGAATGAGCAGTTCTTC. Residues: CASSQDSGGRGGNEQFF.

This CDR3 is CASSPGRGDSPLHF. The CDR3 DNA is TGTGCCAGCAGCCCTGGTAGGGGGGATTCACCCCTCCACTTT. The chain employs TRBV6-5 and TRBJ1-6; the D gene is possibly TRBD1 (6 bases). The CDR3 runs 14 residues. Germline assignment: CDR1 MNHEY and CDR2 SVGAGI. Between the trimmed V and J ends, which lost 6 bases and 8 bases, there was a span of 14 bases.

J is TRBJ2-3 and V is TRBV5-5; 7 positions match TRBD1. The CDR3 extends over 18 amino acids. Losses at the gene ends were 1 base for V and 1 base for J; bases not matched to a gene: 12. Germline CDR1 and CDR2: SGHKS and YYEKEE (reference sequence). The CDR3 sequence is CASSLLGQTSWGTDTQYF. The CDR3 nucleotides read TGTGCCAGCAGCTTGTTGGGACAGACCTCTTGGGGCACAGATACGCAGTATTTT.

CDR3 protein: CSARDARGRFNEQFF. CDR3 DNA sequence: TGCAGTGCTAGAGATGCCAGGGGGCGGTTCAATGAGCAGTTCTTC. The chain joins TRBV20-1 to TRBJ2-1; 8 nucleotides align to TRBD1. This CDR3 is 15 amino acids long. Germline CDR1 is DFQATT and CDR2 is SNEGSKA (reference sequence). The V and J ends lost 0 bases and 6 bases, in that order; junction bases with no gene match: 7.

This chain joins TRBV20-1 and TRBJ1-2; D uncertain. Germline V gives CDR1 DFQATT, CDR2 SNEGSKA (reference sequence). This CDR3 comprises 13 residues. The ends were cut back, 2 bases at V and 5 bases at J, with 12 bases in the middle. CDR3 coding DNA: TGCAGTGCTAGATTCGGGGTAGGGTATGGCTACACCTTC. This translates into CSARFGVGYGYTF.